Sequencing of this TCR beta chain was carried out in a study of T cell repertoires in cytomegalovirus infection. Study-level points and caveats: Identification of carriers of CMV plus the relevant HLA was performed using cumulative public TCR beta family frequency. Ex vivo responses were dominated by HLA-C-restricted CMV-specific TCR beta clonotypes.

TCRdb reanalysed the reads using MiXCR and keeps one entry per CDR3 protein. The table shows 500,000 to 600,000 distinct CDR3 sequences, with approximately 15% occurring only once. In this sample, this clonotype turned up many times. The target antigen is unknown. The material sequenced was CD8+ T cells from PBMCs. The source of this sequence is a human donor in good health (CMV status not recorded). Some clones in this sample may be carry-over from other donors' samples.

CDR3 region: CATHLVTGGNEQFF. The CDR3 nucleotides read TGTGCCACCCATTTGGTGACCGGAGGGAATGAGCAGTTCTTC. J is TRBJ2-1 and V is TRBV12-3 or TRBV12-4; D may be TRBD2 (6 bases). The V end lost 10 bases, the J end lost 7 bases, and 20 bases lay between the germline ends. The CDR3 spans 14 residues.